The 20 T cell receptor beta chains below were found in one sample sequenced in a study of cytomegalovirus exposure and HLA in healthy donors. PCR involved 60 Vbeta and 13 Jbeta primers. Data came from immunoSEQ multiplex PCR; TCRdb stores just in-frame clones and leaves some out. The sample contains roughly 150,000 clones, roughly 75% of which appear only once. The specimen was PBMCs. These receptors were collected from a man between 18 and 35 years old in good health and CMV-seropositive.

This sequence joins TRBV5-4 and TRBJ2-2; 9 bases align to TRBD1. Germline loops: CDR1 SGHNT, CDR2 YYREEE (reference sequence). The CDR3 totals 15 residues. V shed 2 bases, J shed 6 bases, and the junction held 5 bases outside the gene matches. The chain's CDR3 is CASSLTGGLAGELFF. The DNA for the CDR3 is TGTGCCAGCAGCTTAACAGGGGGCTTGGCCGGGGAGCTGTTTTTT.

V gene TRBV7-2 combines with J gene TRBJ2-7; D gene uncertain. The CDR3 totals 13 residues. The germline V and J ends were trimmed by 1 base and 5 bases, with 9 bases remaining between them. CDR1 SGHTA and CDR2 FQGNSA come from the germline V gene. For the CDR3, the DNA is TGTGCCAGCAGCTTAGGCCCCTTAGACGAGCAGTACTTC. The encoded protein is CASSLGPLDEQYF.

This chain connects TRBV7-2 to TRBJ2-6; D unresolved. This CDR3 contains 14 residues. The germline V gene has CDR1 SGHTA and CDR2 FQGNSA. The V gene lost 1 base and the J gene lost 13 bases, with 14 bases spanning the gap. The CDR3 sequence is CASSLELAVGVLTF. CDR3 DNA sequence: TGTGCCAGCAGCTTAGAACTGGCGGTTGGTGTCCTGACTTTC.

The V call is TRBV7-8, the J call TRBJ1-4; D not resolved. The V end was cut by 5 bases, the J end by 8 bases, with 15 bases between. This CDR3 region has 14 residues. The germline V gene has CDR1 SGHVS and CDR2 FQNEAQ. This CDR3 is CASSDSSVIEKLFF. The CDR3 nucleotides are TGTGCCAGCAGCGATTCGTCGGTGATCGAAAAACTGTTTTTT.

The chain couples TRBV29-1 to TRBJ2-5; possible D gene TRBD1, 5 bases. The CDR3 runs to 13 residues. Looked up from germline, CDR1 is SQVTM and CDR2 is ANQGSEA. V was shortened by 3 bases and J by 0 bases, with 8 bases between the two germline ends. CDR3 nucleotides: TGCAGCGTTGATCCCAGGGACCAAGAGACCCAGTACTTC. Residues: CSVDPRDQETQYF. The complete variable domain, with remaining parts taken from reference TRBV29-1 and TRBJ2-5, reads SAVISQKPSRDICQRGTSLTIQCQVDSQVTMMFWYRQQPGQSLTLIATANQGSEATYESGFVIDKFPISRPNLTFSTLTVSNMSPEDSSIYLCSVDPRDQETQYFGPGTRLLVL.

The chain uses TRBV9 and TRBJ2-7; no firm D call. The CDR3 spans 11 residues. V was shortened by 4 bases and J by 4 bases, with 6 bases between the two germline ends. Germline assignment: CDR1 SGDLS and CDR2 YYNGEE. CDR3 residues: CASSPVYEQYF. CDR3 DNA sequence: TGTGCCAGCAGCCCCGTATACGAGCAGTACTTC.

V usage is TRBV7-2 and J usage is TRBJ1-1; D is perhaps TRBD1 (5 bases). V shed 7 bases and J shed 5 bases, with 14 bases lying between them. CDR1 is SGHTA and CDR2 is FQGNSA in the germline V gene. There are 13 residues in the CDR3. In DNA form, the CDR3 reads TGTGCCAGCACCTCCCGGGGGTCGACTGAAGCTTTCTTT. This encodes CASTSRGSTEAFF.

Sample share makes this clone medium-sized (0.01 to 0.1%). The chain joins TRBV6-1 to TRBJ2-1, with D perhaps TRBD2 (6 bases). Between the trimmed V and J ends, which lost 2 bases and 1 base, there was a span of 9 bases. From germline, CDR1 is MNHNS and CDR2 SASEGT. The CDR3 contains 15 residues. Here the CDR3 reads CASSENAGSYNEQFF. CDR3 in DNA: TGTGCCAGCAGTGAAAACGCGGGGTCCTACAATGAGCAGTTCTTC.

The chain links TRBV10-3 to TRBJ1-5; D gene uncertain. CDR1 is ENHRY and CDR2 is SYGVKD in the germline V gene. Deletions cut 6 bases from V and 3 bases from J, with 15 bases between. This CDR3 region has 15 residues. Here the CDR3 reads CAISPAGYTNQPQHF. The DNA of the CDR3 is TGTGCCATCAGCCCCGCGGGTTACACCAATCAGCCCCAGCATTTT.

The gene calls are TRBV5-1 and TRBJ2-1; 8 bases are a match to TRBD2. This CDR3 spans 14 amino acids. CDR1 is SGHRS and CDR2 is YFSETQ in the germline V gene. The V segment lost 0 bases and the J segment 8 bases; nucleotides outside the gene matches: 4. CDR3 sequence: CASSLGLSGDEQFF. As DNA, the CDR3 is TGCGCCAGCAGCTTGGGTCTTAGCGGGGATGAGCAGTTCTTC.

This clone was counted only a few times. The chain combines TRBV19 with TRBJ1-5; the match to TRBD1 covers 8 bases. Germline assignment: CDR1 LNHDA and CDR2 SQIVND (reference sequence). This CDR3 comprises 12 residues. The V segment lost 6 bases and the J segment 8 bases; nucleotides outside the gene matches: 3. Here the CDR3 DNA reads TGTGCCAGTAGCCACAGGGGGGAGCCCCAGCATTTT. This sequence encodes CASSHRGEPQHF.

This clone was counted a few times. The chain links TRBV18 to TRBJ1-5; maybe TRBD1 (5 bases). Looked up from germline, CDR1 is KGHSH and CDR2 is LQKENI. V was trimmed by 6 bases and J by 2 bases, leaving 11 bases between them. This CDR3 region has 14 residues. Here the CDR3 reads CASSQGVGNQPQHF. The CDR3 DNA reads TGTGCCAGCTCTCAGGGCGTGGGCAATCAGCCCCAGCATTTT.

The genes are TRBV7-7 and TRBJ2-2; possibly TRBD1 for D (6 bases). Trimming shortened V by 5 bases and J by 3 bases, and 16 bases separated the two germline ends. Germline lookup yields CDR1 SSHAT and CDR2 FNYEAQ (reference sequence). The CDR3 is made up of 16 amino acids. CDR3 loop: CASSEDRHKDTGELFF. Written as DNA, the CDR3 is TGTGCCAGCAGCGAGGACAGACATAAGGACACCGGGGAGCTGTTTTTT.

CDR3 protein: CASSSLLAGGPVIETGELFF. CDR3 DNA sequence: TGTGCCAGCAGCAGCCTACTAGCGGGAGGGCCCGTAATAGAAACCGGGGAGCTGTTTTTT. The chain uses TRBV21-1 and TRBJ2-2; TRBD2 is taken as the D call from the table, unchecked against the DNA. TRBV21-1 is flagged as a pseudogene. The length of the CDR3 is 20 residues.

This chain joins TRBV6-6 and TRBJ1-3, with TRBD1 identical over 9 bases. The CDR3 consists of 15 residues. Germline V gene lookup returns CDR1 MNHNY and CDR2 SVGAGI (reference sequence). V lost 4 bases to trimming and J lost 4 bases; unmatched junction nucleotides: 5. CDR3 DNA: TGTGCCAGCAGTTGGGACAGGGCCATCGGAAACACCATATATTTT. Translating it yields CASSWDRAIGNTIYF.

Details on this clone: At one end the junction does not follow the germline gene, possibly because of a read error. V usage is TRBV30 and J usage is TRBJ1-2; D is perhaps TRBD1 (5 bases). CDR3 length: 14 residues. CDR1 is GTSNPN and CDR2 is SVGIG in the germline V gene (reference sequence). The CDR3 region has the DNA TGTGCCTGTTTAAACCAGGGCGCGGGAGAGAGCTACCCCTTC. The encoded protein is CACLNQGAGESYPF.

This clone was picked up a small number of times. The rearrangement links TRBV4-1 to TRBJ2-7; possibly TRBD2 for D (6 bases). The CDR3 length is 16 residues. The germline gives CDR1 MGHRA, CDR2 YSYEKL. Trimming stripped 2 bases from V and 5 bases from J, with 19 bases between. The CDR3 region is CASSQRTSGDRDEQYF. DNA of the CDR3: TGCGCCAGCAGCCAACGGACCTCGGGAGATCGGGACGAGCAGTACTTC.

The chain recombines TRBV2 with TRBJ2-7, with D uncertain. V lost 5 bases and J 4 bases, leaving 15 bases between the germline ends. Germline assignment: CDR1 SNHLY and CDR2 FYNNEI. The CDR3 sequence is 14 residues long. The DNA for the CDR3 is TGTGCCAGCAGTCCCCTTGGGTCGGGTTACGAGCAGTACTTC. Translating gives CASSPLGSGYEQYF.

This chain joins TRBV11-2 and TRBJ2-3; 9 bases are shared with TRBD2. Germline values: CDR1 SGHAT, CDR2 FQNNGV. This CDR3 region has 17 residues. Trimming cost V 0 bases and J 2 bases; bases outside gene matches: 6. CDR3 coding DNA: TGTGCCAGCAGCTTAGATTTGCTAGCGGGGAACACAGATACGCAGTATTTT. Translated: CASSLDLLAGNTDTQYF.

This rearrangement joins TRBV5-1 to TRBJ2-5; TRBD2 agrees at 9 bases. Germline-derived CDR1 and CDR2 are SGHRS and YFSETQ. The CDR3 consists of 16 residues. V trimming: 0 bases; J trimming: 2 bases; junction bases outside the gene matches: 5. CDR3: CASSLVAGGKQETQYF. The CDR3 nucleotides are TGCGCCAGCAGCTTGGTCGCGGGAGGGAAGCAAGAGACCCAGTACTTC.